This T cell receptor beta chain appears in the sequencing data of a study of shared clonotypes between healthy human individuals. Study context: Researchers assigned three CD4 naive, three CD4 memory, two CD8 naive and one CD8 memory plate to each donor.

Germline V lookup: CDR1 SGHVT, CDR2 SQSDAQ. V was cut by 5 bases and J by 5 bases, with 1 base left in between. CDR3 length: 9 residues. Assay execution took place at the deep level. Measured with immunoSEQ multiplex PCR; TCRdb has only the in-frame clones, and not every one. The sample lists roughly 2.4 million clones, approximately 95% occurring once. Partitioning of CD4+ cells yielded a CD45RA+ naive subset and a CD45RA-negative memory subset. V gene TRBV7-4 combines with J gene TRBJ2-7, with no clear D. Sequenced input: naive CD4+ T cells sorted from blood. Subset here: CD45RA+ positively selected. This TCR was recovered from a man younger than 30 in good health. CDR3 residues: CASSHEQYF. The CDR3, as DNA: TGTGCCAGCAGCCACGAGCAGTACTTC.